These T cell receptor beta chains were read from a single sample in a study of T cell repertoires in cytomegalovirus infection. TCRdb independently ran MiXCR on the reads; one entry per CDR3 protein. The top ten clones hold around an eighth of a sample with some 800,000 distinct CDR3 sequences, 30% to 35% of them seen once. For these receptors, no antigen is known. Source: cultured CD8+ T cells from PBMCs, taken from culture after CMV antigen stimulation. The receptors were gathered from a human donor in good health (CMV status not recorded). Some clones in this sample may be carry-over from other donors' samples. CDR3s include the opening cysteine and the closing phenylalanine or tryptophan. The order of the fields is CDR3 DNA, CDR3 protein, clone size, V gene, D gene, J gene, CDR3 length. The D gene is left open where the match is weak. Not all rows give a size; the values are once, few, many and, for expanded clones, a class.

TGTGCCAGCAGCTTAGAGCGGGGTCAGCCCCAGCATTTT CASSLERGQPQHF few TRBV7-6 NA TRBJ1-5 13
TGTGCCAACATCCCTGACAGGACGGGTGGAAACACCATATATTTT CANIPDRTGGNTIYF once TRBV6-1 NA TRBJ1-3 15
TGTGCCAGTAGTATACGACAATACACCGGGGAGCTGTTTTTT CASSIRQYTGELFF NA TRBV19 NA TRBJ2-2 14
TGTGCTAGTGTGTCCGACGGATATGGCTACACCTTC CASVSDGYGYTF few TRBV12-5 NA TRBJ1-2 12
TGTGCCAGTAGTATTCGTGCCAGGATCACAGATACGCAGTATTTT CASSIRARITDTQYF few TRBV19 NA TRBJ2-3 15
TGCGCCAGCAGCCCCTCCGGAGCCGCTGGTCAGCCCCAGCATTTT CASSPSGAAGQPQHF NA TRBV4-3 NA TRBJ1-5 15
TGTGCCAGTAGCCCCAACAGGGGAGATGATGAAGCTTTCTTT CASSPNRGDDEAFF NA TRBV19 TRBD1 TRBJ1-1 14
TGTGCCAGCAGTTTAGCGGGGAACAGAAGAGGACGCGGGGAGGGCCAGCATTTT CASSLAGNRRGRGEGQHF NA TRBV12-3/TRBV12-4 NA TRBJ1-5 18
TGTGCCAGCAGCGCGGGACTAGCGGGGGGTCTAGCCAAAAACATTCAGTACTTC CASSAGLAGGLAKNIQYF NA TRBV7-6 TRBD2 TRBJ2-4 18
TGTGCCAGCAGCGGACAGGGGGCTGCGGAGACCCAGTACTTC CASSGQGAAETQYF few TRBV7-9 TRBD1 TRBJ2-5 14
TGTGCCAGCAGCTCGCCGGGACACCCTCAAGAGACCCAGTACTTC CASSSPGHPQETQYF few TRBV5-5 NA TRBJ2-5 15
TGTGCCAGCTGGGGGCCAAGGGGGAACACTGAAGCTTTCTTT CASWGPRGNTEAFF few TRBV2 NA TRBJ1-1 14
TGTGCCAGCAGCGCGAGAATCGGATACCAGGAAAAACTGTTTTTT CASSARIGYQEKLFF many TRBV7-2 NA TRBJ1-4 15
TGCGCCAGCGTGCTAAGGACCCCAACCGATACGCAGTATTTT CASVLRTPTDTQYF NA TRBV5-1 NA TRBJ2-3 14
TGTGCCAGCAGCTTATATCTGGGCGTAGTCGATACGCAGTATTTT CASSLYLGVVDTQYF many TRBV7-2 NA TRBJ2-3 15
TGTGCCAGCAGCCTCAACGCGGGGGGCATCACCGGGGAGCTGTTTTTT CASSLNAGGITGELFF few TRBV7-2 TRBD2 TRBJ2-2 16
TGTGCCAGTAGTATGGAGGACAACGGATCCTACGAGCAGTACTTC CASSMEDNGSYEQYF NA TRBV19 NA TRBJ2-7 15
TGTGCCAGCAGTCCCGGGTCCAGGGCCGATCAGCCCCAGCATTTT CASSPGSRADQPQHF NA TRBV27 NA TRBJ1-5 15
TGTGCCAGCAGTTTATCGGGGCCCTTCTCTGGAAACACCATATATTTT CASSLSGPFSGNTIYF NA TRBV27 NA TRBJ1-3 16
TGCAGTGCTAGAGATCATCAGGGGCGGGATGAAGCTTTCTTT CSARDHQGRDEAFF few TRBV20-1 NA TRBJ1-1 14
TGTGCCAGCAGTCCGATGACTAGCGGGGGGGCTTGGGAGCAGTTCTTC CASSPMTSGGAWEQFF NA TRBV28 TRBD2 TRBJ2-1 16
TGTGCCACCAGTGGGGTGACAGGGACCACAGATACGCAGTATTTT CATSGVTGTTDTQYF few TRBV24-1 TRBD1 TRBJ2-3 15
TGTGCCAGCAGCTCCCCGACAGGGCTGGGCACAGATACGCAGTATTTT CASSSPTGLGTDTQYF few TRBV11-3 TRBD1 TRBJ2-3 16
TGTGCCAGCAACTTTCTACGGACAGGGTGGGCCTTTGGCACAGATACGCAGTATTTT CASNFLRTGWAFGTDTQYF NA TRBV27 TRBD1 TRBJ2-3 19
TGTGCCAGCAGCCGTGGGGACTTCACGAACACCGGGGAGCTGTTTTTT CASSRGDFTNTGELFF NA TRBV28 NA TRBJ2-2 16
TGTGCCAGCAGCAAACCGGGACAGGGTGACAGTGAAGCTTTCTTT CASSKPGQGDSEAFF once TRBV5-4 TRBD1 TRBJ1-1 15
TGCAGCGTTGGGACAGGGGCTGAAGCTTTCTTT CSVGTGAEAFF once TRBV29-1 TRBD1 TRBJ1-1 11
TGTGCCAGCAGCTCATACACGGACAGGGTGGGCTATGGCTACACCTTC CASSSYTDRVGYGYTF once TRBV7-9 TRBD1 TRBJ1-2 16
TGCAGTGGTCCGGGACAGGGGTCCCGTGAGCAGTTCTTC CSGPGQGSREQFF NA TRBV20-1 TRBD1 TRBJ2-1 13
TGTGCCAGCAGTTACTCGGACACGTATGGCTACACCTTC CASSYSDTYGYTF NA TRBV6-5 NA TRBJ1-2 13
TGCGCCAGCAGCTTGAGGGGACAGGGTGACAATGAGCAGTTCTTC CASSLRGQGDNEQFF NA TRBV5-1 TRBD1 TRBJ2-1 15
TGTGTCAGCAGCCCCGGGCCTGGCACTGAAGCTTTCTTT CVSSPGPGTEAFF NA TRBV7-2 NA TRBJ1-1 13
TGTGCCAGCAGTTTCCTCCGAGCAGACAATGGGCAGTTCTTC CASSFLRADNGQFF NA TRBV6-6 NA TRBJ2-1 14
TGTGCCAGCAGTGAGAGGGCACCCTACGAGCAGTACTTC CASSERAPYEQYF NA TRBV25-1 NA TRBJ2-7 13
TGCAGTGCTAGAGATGGTTCGGGACTAGCAGTGGGAGAGACCCAGTACTTC CSARDGSGLAVGETQYF few TRBV20-1 TRBD2 TRBJ2-5 17
TGTGCCAGCTCACCTCCGGGGGGCCTGGATACGCAGTATTTT CASSPPGGLDTQYF NA TRBV18 NA TRBJ2-3 14
TGTGCCAGCAGTCCAGAATCCTACGAGCAGTACTTC CASSPESYEQYF few TRBV7-9 NA TRBJ2-7 12
TGCGCCAGCAGCCAAAATCGCCGCGAGCAGTACTTC CASSQNRREQYF NA TRBV4-1 NA TRBJ2-7 12
TGTGCCACCGAATTGGACACGAACACCGGGGAGCTGTTTTTT CATELDTNTGELFF NA TRBV6-2/TRBV6-3 NA TRBJ2-2 14
TGTGCCAGCACCAGGGGGGGGTCAGTAGGGGATGAGCAGTTCTTC CASTRGGSVGDEQFF NA TRBV6-2/TRBV6-3 NA TRBJ2-1 15
TGTGCCAGCAGCTTAGTGGAAATCCAAGAGACCCAGTACTTC CASSLVEIQETQYF NA TRBV7-6 NA TRBJ2-5 14
TGTGCCAGCAGTGAAGTAGGCAGATCAAGCTCCTACAATGAGCAGTTCTTC CASSEVGRSSSYNEQFF NA TRBV6-1 NA TRBJ2-1 17
TGTGCCAGCAGTTTACTGTCAGGGAATAGTCAGCCCCAGCATTTT CASSLLSGNSQPQHF few TRBV28 NA TRBJ1-5 15
TGTGCCAGCAGTGAAGACCTAGCGGTTCAAGAGACCCAGTACTTC CASSEDLAVQETQYF NA TRBV6-1 TRBD2 TRBJ2-5 15
TGTGCCAGCAGTTCGGGCACGGGAACTCGGAATCAGCCCCAGCATTTT CASSSGTGTRNQPQHF NA TRBV7-9 NA TRBJ1-5 16
TGTGCCAGTAGCTCCTTAGCGGGGGGGACCTACGAGCAGTACTTC CASSSLAGGTYEQYF few TRBV7-8 TRBD2 TRBJ2-7 15
TGTGCCAGCAGTCGGACAGGGGCCAACCACGAGCAGTACTTC CASSRTGANHEQYF NA TRBV12-3/TRBV12-4 TRBD1 TRBJ2-7 14
TGTGCCAGCAGCCCCCTCCTGGGGGACAGGGGTGAAGCTTTCTTT CASSPLLGDRGEAFF many TRBV7-8 TRBD1 TRBJ1-1 15
TGTGCCAGCAGCCCCCTCAGGTTCGGAACTGAAGCTTTCTTT CASSPLRFGTEAFF NA TRBV28 NA TRBJ1-1 14
TGTGCCAGCAGTTGGGATAGCGGGGGGAATGAGCAGTTCTTC CASSWDSGGNEQFF NA TRBV6-5 TRBD2 TRBJ2-1 14
TGTGCCAGCAGTTACTTCCTCGGGTTAGCCCTACAAGAGACCCAGTACTTC CASSYFLGLALQETQYF NA TRBV6-6 NA TRBJ2-5 17
TGTGCCAGCAGCTTAGGCCTCCTTGGGGCTTCCGCAGATACGCAGTATTTT CASSLGLLGASADTQYF few TRBV7-8 NA TRBJ2-3 17
TGTGCCAGCTCGGGACAGGTGATAGCAGACAATCAGCCCCAGCATTTT CASSGQVIADNQPQHF NA TRBV18 TRBD1 TRBJ1-5 16
TGTGCCAGTAGTGATCCCGGGACTAGCGGGGGGGAAAATGAGCAGTTCTTC CASSDPGTSGGENEQFF once TRBV19 TRBD2 TRBJ2-1 17
TGTGCCAGCAGTTACAGGGGCGCCCCTGAAGCTTTCTTT CASSYRGAPEAFF few TRBV6-5 NA TRBJ1-1 13
TGTGCCAGCAGTTACAGTGGGAGAAAGAATGAAAAACTGTTTTTT CASSYSGRKNEKLFF NA TRBV6-8 NA TRBJ1-4 15
TGTGCCAGCAGCTTAAAGGCGGTAGGCTATGGCTACACCTTC CASSLKAVGYGYTF NA TRBV7-3 NA TRBJ1-2 14
TGTGCCAGCAGTCCCGGGAGCCTAGGGCATGGCTACACCTTC CASSPGSLGHGYTF NA TRBV28 NA TRBJ1-2 14
TGTGCCAGCAGTTACTTGGTTCCTCAGCCCCAGCATTTT CASSYLVPQPQHF NA TRBV6-2/TRBV6-3 NA TRBJ1-5 13